What follows describes a single TCR beta chain. Antigen specificity is unknown. TCRdb re-derived calls from the 5' RACE reads in MiXCR, one entry per CDR3 protein. The table has under 350,000 distinct CDR3 sequences, roughly 3.9% seen once. The CDR3 loop spans 12 amino acids. The V end was cut by 5 bases, the J end by 1 base, with 7 bases between. Germline lookup yields CDR1 DFQATT and CDR2 SNEGSKA (reference sequence). This sample stems from a study of T cells after yellow fever vaccination. Study-level background: When fractions had low cell numbers, they were prepared with SMART-Seq v4 Ultra Low Input. Study-level results: The booster saw the reappearance of most primary-vaccination clones (about 95% CD4, about 88% CD8). Clonotypes shared by both compartments, CD4 and CD8, made up a small share. Weaker, the secondary response peaked sooner, at day 5 versus 15.

The sample was PBMCs, taken 5 days after the yellow fever booster vaccination. The genes are TRBV20-1 and TRBJ2-3; D unresolved. This clonotype originated in a man aged 18 to 35 who received the YFV17D yellow fever vaccine. CDR3 in DNA: TGCAGTGCTTCCCAGCGCACAGATACGCAGTATTTT. Translated: CSASQRTDTQYF.